Detailed here is one T cell receptor beta chain. Its binding antigen is unknown. No quality values exist for individual bases; no much larger clone is one base distant. In Seattle, one collaborating source enrolled patients while the infection was active and tracked those patients longitudinally over the course of disease. Each collaborating institution followed its own protocols to collect whole blood in K2EDTA tubes. For TCRbeta analysis, collaborator samples were shipped as frozen whole blood, as isolated PBMCs, or as DNA extracted from either sample type. These data come from a study of blood T cell repertoires in COVID-19 (dated by TCRdb to about 2020). Notes on the research overall: Samples from collaborators originated in the United States, Italy and Spain and spanned both the acute and convalescent phases of COVID-19. Nearly every sample came with metadata listing a de-identified subject ID, COVID-19 status, age in years and sex. The samples were drawn from two sources: the first 160 participants of the ongoing ImmuneRACE study, and 1,000 to 1,500 subjects contributed by 6 global collaborators. The material from the prospective study consisted of cDNA or gDNA derived from T cells, B-cell-depleted T cells, or PBMCs. Where available, HLA class I and class II types were taken from metadata supplied by the sample provider and were not determined by assay-based typing. The dataset comprised deeply sampled blood TCRbeta repertoires from subjects exposed to, actively infected with, or recovered from COVID-19. A freely available public database, intended as a resource for researchers studying the immune response to SARS-CoV-2, is where the repertoires were released. Study-level results and caveats: The quantity of clinical and demographic metadata differed by source and by participant and was supplied without curation.

The immunoSEQ Assay, a bias-controlled multiplex PCR, was used to amplify TCRbeta CDR3 regions from genomic DNA. For the original study's pipeline: The number of nucleated cells in each sample was estimated from the amplification of reference gene primers within the assay. Sequence reads were collapsed and filtered to measure the absolute abundance of every unique TCRbeta CDR3 rearrangement. For each sample, productive Simpson clonality was calculated as the square root of Simpson's diversity index across productive rearrangements. This is the immuneACCESS table as TCRdb keeps it, with only in-frame sequences that have V and J called. A part of the clones is gone; compared with another copy, unresolved V genes explain less than half, and the rest is unexplained. V and J calls and clone size follow that table, whereas D and trimming were derived from the DNA. The sample table contains some 450,000 clones; only one count was recorded for 80% to 90% of them. The leading ten clones occupy 0.65% to 1% of the sample.

Sequences were obtained from peripheral blood. This TCR was recovered from a young man with COVID-19, enrolled during active disease.

The sequenced DNA is TGCAGCGTTGAAACCCCCGGGACTAGCGGCAATGAGCAGTTCTTC. Translated, it gives CSVETPGTSGNEQFF. The chain couples TRBV29-1 to TRBJ2-1; 11 bases in between match TRBD2. The germline V gene encodes CDR1 SQVTM and CDR2 ANQGSEA. V is pruned by 2 bases and J by 6 bases, leaving 6 bases of the junction without a gene match. The CDR3 spans 15 residues, from the cysteine through the phenylalanine. Solely the CDR3 DNA is kept, with 45 bases framed from the first base.